The T cell receptor (beta chain) described here comes from a study of PD-1 blockade in classical Hodgkin lymphoma. As for the study in general: Patients were dosed intravenously with nivolumab at 3 mg/kg every 2 weeks. Points from the study as a whole: With CD4+ cells, TCR diversity rose significantly by C4D1, but not with CD8+ cells. Newly diagnosed patients had diversity similar to the baseline diversity of complete responders.

This clone was picked up one time. Its target is unknown. Every patient experienced relapse after autologous stem cell transplantation, and brentuximab vedotin exposure varied. CDR1 and CDR2 (germline): ENHRY, SYGVKD. V was shortened by 5 bases and J by 2 bases, with 12 bases between the two germline ends. The CDR3 length is 14 residues. TCRdb's copy holds only in-frame clones and misses some; the assay was immunoSEQ multiplex PCR. The table records around 19,000 clones, 75% to 85% of them present only once. V and J are TRBV10-3 and TRBJ1-2; a possible D gene is TRBD1 (5 bases). This clonotype was sampled from a human donor with classical Hodgkin lymphoma. Sequenced here: peripheral blood mononuclear cells (PBMCs), sampled at baseline. Here the CDR3 DNA reads TGTGCCATCAGTTCCGGGACTGAGAACTATGGCTACACCTTC. Protein sequence: CAISSGTENYGYTF.